The TCR beta chain under discussion was sequenced for a study of blood T cell repertoires in COVID-19. On the study more broadly: T cells, B-cell-depleted T cells, or PBMCs provided the cDNA or gDNA that served as material.

The CDR3 loop spans 15 amino acids. Germline lookup yields CDR1 LGHDT and CDR2 YNNKEL (reference sequence). The ends lost 1 base at V and 4 bases at J; junction bases unmatched: 6. Original processing methods: Amplification from reference gene primers served as the basis for estimated nucleated cell counts. Sequencing was performed with immunoSEQ multiplex PCR; in TCRdb, only in-frame clones are kept and a portion is missing. For V, J and clone size, that table is used; D and trimming come from the DNA. The data show over 25,000 clones, with about nine tenths seen just once and approximately 13% held by the top ten.

The V call is TRBV3-1 (or the pseudogene TRBV3-2), the J call TRBJ2-5; TRBD2 matches 7 bases. This clonotype was obtained from a human donor in a cohort sampled during active COVID-19. The donor label of this sample is uncertain. Sequenced input: peripheral blood. The CDR3 DNA is TGTGCCAGCAGCCAAGGGGGGGGGTTCGGAGAGACCCAGTACTTC. Translated, it gives CASSQGGGFGETQYF.